The clone carrying this T cell receptor (beta chain) occurred once. Original processing methods: Cell counts per sample came from amplifying reference gene primers. Produced via immunoSEQ multiplex PCR; TCRdb's table is partial and in-frame only. V, J and clone size derive from that table, while D and trimming were established from the DNA sequence. Among around 43,000 clones, approximately 86% were seen once, and the ten largest hold about 31%. The sample is drawn from a study of blood T cell repertoires in COVID-19. Study background: Sites in the United States, Italy and Spain provided acute and convalescent COVID-19 samples. T cells, B-cell-depleted T cells, or PBMCs supplied cDNA or gDNA.

Germline CDR1 and CDR2: GTSNPN and SVGIG (reference sequence). The CDR3 length is 14 residues. Trimming took off 3 bases at V and 5 bases at J, with 16 bases between the two ends. The source is a woman over 75 with acute or convalescent COVID-19. Sequencing input: peripheral blood. The gene calls are TRBV30 and TRBJ1-1; a weak D match, TRBD1 (5 bases). The CDR3 region has the DNA TGTGCCTGGAGCTCGGGTCCCCAGGGAACTGAAGCTTTCTTT. Translation gives CAWSSGPQGTEAFF.